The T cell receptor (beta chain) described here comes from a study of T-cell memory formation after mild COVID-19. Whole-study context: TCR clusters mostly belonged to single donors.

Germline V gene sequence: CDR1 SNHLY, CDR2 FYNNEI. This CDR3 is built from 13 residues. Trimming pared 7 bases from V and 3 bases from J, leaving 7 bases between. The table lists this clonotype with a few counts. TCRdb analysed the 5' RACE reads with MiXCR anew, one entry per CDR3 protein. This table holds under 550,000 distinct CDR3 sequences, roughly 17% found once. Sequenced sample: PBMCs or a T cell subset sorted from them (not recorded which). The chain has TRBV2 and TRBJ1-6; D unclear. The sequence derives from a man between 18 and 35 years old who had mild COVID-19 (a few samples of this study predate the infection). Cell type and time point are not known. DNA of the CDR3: TGTGCCAGCACCGACAACTATAATTCACCCCTCCACTTT. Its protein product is CASTDNYNSPLHF.